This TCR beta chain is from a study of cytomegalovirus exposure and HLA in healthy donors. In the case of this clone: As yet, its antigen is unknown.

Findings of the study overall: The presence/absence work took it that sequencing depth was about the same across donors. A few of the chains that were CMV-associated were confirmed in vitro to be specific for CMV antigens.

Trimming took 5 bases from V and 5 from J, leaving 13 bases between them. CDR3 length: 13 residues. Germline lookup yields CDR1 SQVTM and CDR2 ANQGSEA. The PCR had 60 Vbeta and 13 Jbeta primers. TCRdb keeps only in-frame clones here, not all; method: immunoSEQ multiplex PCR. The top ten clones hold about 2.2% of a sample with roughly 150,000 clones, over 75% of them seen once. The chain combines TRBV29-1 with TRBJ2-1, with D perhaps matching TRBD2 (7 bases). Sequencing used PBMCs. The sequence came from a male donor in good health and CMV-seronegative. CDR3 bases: TGCAGCGTTAGGGGGACTATTCACAATGAGCAGTTCTTC. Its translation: CSVRGTIHNEQFF.